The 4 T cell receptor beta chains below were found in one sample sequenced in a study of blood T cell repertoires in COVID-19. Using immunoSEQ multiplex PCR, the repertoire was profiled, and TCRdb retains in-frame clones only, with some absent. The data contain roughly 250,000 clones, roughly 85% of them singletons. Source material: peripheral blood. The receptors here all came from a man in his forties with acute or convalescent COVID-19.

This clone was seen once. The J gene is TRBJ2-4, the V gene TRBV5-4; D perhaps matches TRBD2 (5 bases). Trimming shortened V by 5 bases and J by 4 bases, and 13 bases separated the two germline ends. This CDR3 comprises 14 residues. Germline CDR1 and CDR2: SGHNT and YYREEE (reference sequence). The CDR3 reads CASSQETTKNIQYF. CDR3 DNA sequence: TGTGCCAGCAGTCAGGAGACTACAAAAAACATTCAGTACTTC. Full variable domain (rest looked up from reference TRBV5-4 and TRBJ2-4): ETGVTQSPTHLIKTRGQQVTLRCSSQSGHNTVSWYQQALGQGPQFIFQYYREEENGRGNFPPRFSGLQFPNYSSELNVNALELDDSALYLCASSQETTKNIQYFGAGTRLSVL.

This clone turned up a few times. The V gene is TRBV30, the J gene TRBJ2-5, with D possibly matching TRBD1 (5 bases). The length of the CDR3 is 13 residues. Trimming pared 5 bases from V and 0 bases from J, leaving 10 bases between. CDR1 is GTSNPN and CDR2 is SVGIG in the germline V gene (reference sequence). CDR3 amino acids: CAWERQYQETQYF. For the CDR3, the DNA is TGTGCCTGGGAAAGACAGTACCAAGAGACCCAGTACTTC.

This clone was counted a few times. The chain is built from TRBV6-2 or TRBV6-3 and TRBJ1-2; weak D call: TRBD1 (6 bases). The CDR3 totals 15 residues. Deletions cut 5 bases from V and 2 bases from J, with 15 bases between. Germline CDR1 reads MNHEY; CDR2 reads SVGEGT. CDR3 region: CASSPGQGHNYGYTF. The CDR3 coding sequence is TGTGCCAGCAGTCCCGGCCAGGGGCACAACTATGGCTACACCTTC.

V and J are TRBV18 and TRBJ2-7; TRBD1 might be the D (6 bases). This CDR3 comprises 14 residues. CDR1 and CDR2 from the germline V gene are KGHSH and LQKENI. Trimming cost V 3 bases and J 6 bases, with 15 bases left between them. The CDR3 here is CASSPPTGNGEQYF. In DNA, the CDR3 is TGTGCCAGCTCACCCCCGACAGGAAACGGCGAGCAGTACTTC.